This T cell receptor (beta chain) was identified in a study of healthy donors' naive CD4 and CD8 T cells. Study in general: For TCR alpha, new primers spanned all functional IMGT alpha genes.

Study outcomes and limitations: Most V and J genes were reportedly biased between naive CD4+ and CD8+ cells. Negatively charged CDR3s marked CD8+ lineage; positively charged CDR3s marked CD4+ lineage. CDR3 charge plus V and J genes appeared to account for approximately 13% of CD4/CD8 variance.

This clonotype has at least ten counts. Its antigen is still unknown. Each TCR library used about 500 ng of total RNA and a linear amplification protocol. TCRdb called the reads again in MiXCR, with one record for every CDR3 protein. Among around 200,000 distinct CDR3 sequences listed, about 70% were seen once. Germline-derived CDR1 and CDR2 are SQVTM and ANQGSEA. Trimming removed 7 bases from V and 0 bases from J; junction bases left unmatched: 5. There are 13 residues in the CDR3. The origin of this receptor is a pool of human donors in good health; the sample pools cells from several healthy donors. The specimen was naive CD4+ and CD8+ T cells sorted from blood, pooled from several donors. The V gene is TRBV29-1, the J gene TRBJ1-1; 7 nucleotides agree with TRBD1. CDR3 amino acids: CSAGQAMNTEAFF. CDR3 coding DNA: TGCAGCGCCGGACAGGCGATGAACACTGAAGCTTTCTTT.